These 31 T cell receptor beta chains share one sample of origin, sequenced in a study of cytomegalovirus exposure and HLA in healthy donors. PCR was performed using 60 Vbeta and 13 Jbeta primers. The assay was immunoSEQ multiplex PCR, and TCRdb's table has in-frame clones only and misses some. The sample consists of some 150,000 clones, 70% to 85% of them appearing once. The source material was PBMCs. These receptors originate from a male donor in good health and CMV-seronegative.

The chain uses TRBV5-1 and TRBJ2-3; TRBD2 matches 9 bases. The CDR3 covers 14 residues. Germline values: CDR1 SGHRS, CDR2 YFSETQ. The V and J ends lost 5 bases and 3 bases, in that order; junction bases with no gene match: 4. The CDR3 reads CASSPGLATDTQYF. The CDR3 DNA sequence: TGCGCCAGCAGTCCGGGACTAGCAACAGATACGCAGTATTTT.

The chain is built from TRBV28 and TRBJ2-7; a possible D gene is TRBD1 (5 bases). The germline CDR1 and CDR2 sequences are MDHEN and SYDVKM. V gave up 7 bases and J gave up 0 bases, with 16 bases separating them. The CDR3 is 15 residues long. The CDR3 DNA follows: TGTGCCAGCAATACCGACAGATTGAGCTCCTACGAGCAGTACTTC. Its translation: CASNTDRLSSYEQYF.

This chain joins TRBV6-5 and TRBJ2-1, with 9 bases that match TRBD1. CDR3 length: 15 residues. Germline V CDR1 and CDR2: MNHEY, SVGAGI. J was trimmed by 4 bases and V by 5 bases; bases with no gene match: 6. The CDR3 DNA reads TGTGCCAGCAGTCTCGGACAGGGGAGATACAATGAGCAGTTCTTC. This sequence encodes CASSLGQGRYNEQFF.

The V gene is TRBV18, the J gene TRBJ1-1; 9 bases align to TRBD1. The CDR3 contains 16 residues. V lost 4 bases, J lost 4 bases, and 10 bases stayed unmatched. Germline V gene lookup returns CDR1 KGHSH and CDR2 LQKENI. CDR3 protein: CASSRSQGARGTEAFF. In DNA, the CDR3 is TGTGCCAGCTCACGATCACAGGGGGCGAGAGGCACTGAAGCTTTCTTT. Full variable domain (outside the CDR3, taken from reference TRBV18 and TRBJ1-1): NAGVMQNPRHLVRRRGQEARLRCSPMKGHSHVYWYRQLPEEGLKFMVYLQKENIIDESGMPKERFSAEFPKEGPSILRIQQVVRGDSAAYFCASSRSQGARGTEAFFGQGTRLTVV.

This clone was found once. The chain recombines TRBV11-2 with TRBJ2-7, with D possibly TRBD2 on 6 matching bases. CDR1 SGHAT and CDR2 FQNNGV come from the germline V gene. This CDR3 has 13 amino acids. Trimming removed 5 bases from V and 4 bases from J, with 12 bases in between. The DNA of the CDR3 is TGTGCCAGCAGCCCCATTGGAGGGTACGAGCAGTACTTC. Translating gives CASSPIGGYEQYF.

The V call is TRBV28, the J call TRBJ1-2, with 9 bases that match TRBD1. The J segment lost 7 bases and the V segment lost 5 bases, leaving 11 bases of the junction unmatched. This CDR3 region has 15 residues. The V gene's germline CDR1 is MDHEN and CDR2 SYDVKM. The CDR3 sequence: CASSATSDRGGGYTF. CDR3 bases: TGTGCCAGCAGTGCGACCTCGGACAGGGGCGGTGGCTACACCTTC.

The CDR3 reads CASSPFLGGTNEQYF. As DNA, the CDR3 is TGTGCCAGCAGCCCCTTCTTGGGGGGGACCAACGAGCAGTACTTC. The V call is TRBV14, the J call TRBJ2-7; 7 nucleotides match TRBD2. V trimming: 4 bases; J trimming: 5 bases; junction bases outside the gene matches: 11. Germline loops: CDR1 SGHDN, CDR2 FVKESK. This CDR3 spans 15 amino acids.

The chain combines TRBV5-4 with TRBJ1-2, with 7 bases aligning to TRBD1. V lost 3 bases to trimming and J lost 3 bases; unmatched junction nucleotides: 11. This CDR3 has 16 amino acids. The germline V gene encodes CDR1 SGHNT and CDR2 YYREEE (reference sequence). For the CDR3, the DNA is TGTGCCAGCAGCTCCATATATCCCAGGGGGGACTATGGCTACACCTTC. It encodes CASSSIYPRGDYGYTF.

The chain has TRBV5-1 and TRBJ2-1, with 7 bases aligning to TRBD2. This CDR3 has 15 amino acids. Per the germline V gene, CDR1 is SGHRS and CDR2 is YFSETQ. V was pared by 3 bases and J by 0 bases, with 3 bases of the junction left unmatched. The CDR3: CASSSPGGSYNEQFF. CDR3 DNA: TGCGCCAGCAGCTCCCCGGGGGGCTCCTACAATGAGCAGTTCTTC.

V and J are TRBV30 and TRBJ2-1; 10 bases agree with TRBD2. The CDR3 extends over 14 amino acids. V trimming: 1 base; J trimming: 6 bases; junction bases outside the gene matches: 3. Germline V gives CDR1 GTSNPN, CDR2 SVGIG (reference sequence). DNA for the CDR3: TGTGCCTGGAGTGGACTAGCGGGTTTCAATGAGCAGTTCTTC. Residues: CAWSGLAGFNEQFF. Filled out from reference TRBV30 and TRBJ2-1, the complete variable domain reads SQTIHQWPATLVQPVGSPLSLECTVEGTSNPNLYWYRQAAGRGLQLLFYSVGIGQISSEVPQNLSASRPQDRQFILSSKKLLLSDSGFYLCAWSGLAGFNEQFFGPGTRLTVL.

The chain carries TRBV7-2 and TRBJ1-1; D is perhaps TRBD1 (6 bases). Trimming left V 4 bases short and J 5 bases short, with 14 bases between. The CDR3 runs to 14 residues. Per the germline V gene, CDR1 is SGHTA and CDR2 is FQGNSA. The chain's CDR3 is CASSSSRGNTEAFF. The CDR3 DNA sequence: TGTGCCAGCAGCTCAAGTAGGGGGAATACTGAAGCTTTCTTT.

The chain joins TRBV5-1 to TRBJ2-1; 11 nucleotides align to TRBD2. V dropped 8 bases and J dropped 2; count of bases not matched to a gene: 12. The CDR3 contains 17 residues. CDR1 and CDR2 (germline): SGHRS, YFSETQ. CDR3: CARHAIRLAGTYNEQFF. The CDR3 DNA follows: TGCGCCAGGCACGCGATCAGACTAGCGGGAACCTACAATGAGCAGTTCTTC.

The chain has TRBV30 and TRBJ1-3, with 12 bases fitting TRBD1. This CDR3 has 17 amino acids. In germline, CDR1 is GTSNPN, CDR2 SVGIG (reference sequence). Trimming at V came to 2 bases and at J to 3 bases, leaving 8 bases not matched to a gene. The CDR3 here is CAWSRPGTGGVGNTIYF. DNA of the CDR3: TGTGCCTGGAGTCGACCCGGGACAGGGGGCGTTGGAAACACCATATATTTT.

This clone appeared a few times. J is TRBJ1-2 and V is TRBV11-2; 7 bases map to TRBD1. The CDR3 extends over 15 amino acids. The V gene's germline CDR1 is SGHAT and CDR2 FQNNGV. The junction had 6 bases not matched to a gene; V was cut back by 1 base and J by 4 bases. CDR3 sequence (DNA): TGTGCCAGCAGCTTAGTAGGGGGACAGACCTATGGCTACACCTTC. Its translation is CASSLVGGQTYGYTF. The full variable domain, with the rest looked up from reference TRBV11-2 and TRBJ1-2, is EAGVAQSPRYKIIEKRQSVAFWCNPISGHATLYWYQQILGQGPKLLIQFQNNGVVDDSQLPKDRFSAERLKGVDSTLKIQPAKLEDSAVYLCASSLVGGQTYGYTFGSGTRLTVV.

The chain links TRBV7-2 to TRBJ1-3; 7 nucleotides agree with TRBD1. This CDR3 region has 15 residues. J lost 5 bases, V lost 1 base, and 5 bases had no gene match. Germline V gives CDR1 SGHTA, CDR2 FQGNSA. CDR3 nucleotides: TGTGCCAGCAGCTTAGAACAGGGGCCTCGAAACACCATATATTTT. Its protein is CASSLEQGPRNTIYF.

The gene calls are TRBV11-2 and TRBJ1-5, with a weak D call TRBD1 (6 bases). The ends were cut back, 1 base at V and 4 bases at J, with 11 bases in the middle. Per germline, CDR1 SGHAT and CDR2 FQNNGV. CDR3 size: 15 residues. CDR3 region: CASSLGGGQNQPQHF. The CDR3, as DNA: TGTGCCAGCAGCTTAGGAGGAGGACAGAATCAGCCCCAGCATTTT. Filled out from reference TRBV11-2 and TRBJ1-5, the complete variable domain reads EAGVAQSPRYKIIEKRQSVAFWCNPISGHATLYWYQQILGQGPKLLIQFQNNGVVDDSQLPKDRFSAERLKGVDSTLKIQPAKLEDSAVYLCASSLGGGQNQPQHFGDGTRLSIL.

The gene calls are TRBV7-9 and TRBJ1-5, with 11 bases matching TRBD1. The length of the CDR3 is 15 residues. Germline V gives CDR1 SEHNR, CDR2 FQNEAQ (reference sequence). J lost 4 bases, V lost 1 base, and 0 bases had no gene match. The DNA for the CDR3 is TGTGCCAGCAGCTTAGGGGACAGGGGGAATCAGCCCCAGCATTTT. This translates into CASSLGDRGNQPQHF.

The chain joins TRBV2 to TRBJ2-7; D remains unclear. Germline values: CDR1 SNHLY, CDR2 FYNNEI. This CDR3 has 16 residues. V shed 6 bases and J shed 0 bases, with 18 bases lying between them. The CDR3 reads CASRELGGPNSYEQYF. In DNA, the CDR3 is TGTGCCAGCAGAGAGCTTGGTGGGCCCAACTCCTACGAGCAGTACTTC.

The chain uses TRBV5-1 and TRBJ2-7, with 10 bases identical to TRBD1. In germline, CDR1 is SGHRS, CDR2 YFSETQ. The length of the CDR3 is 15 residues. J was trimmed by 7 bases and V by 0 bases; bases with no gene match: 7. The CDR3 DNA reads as TGCGCCAGCAGCTTGGAAGCAGGACAGGGGGTGGAGCAGTACTTC. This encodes CASSLEAGQGVEQYF.

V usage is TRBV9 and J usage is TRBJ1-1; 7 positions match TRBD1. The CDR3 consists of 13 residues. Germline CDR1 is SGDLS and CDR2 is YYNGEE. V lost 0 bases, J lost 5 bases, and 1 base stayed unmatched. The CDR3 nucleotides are TGTGCCAGCAGCGTAGAGGGGGCGACTGAAGCTTTCTTT. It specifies CASSVEGATEAFF.

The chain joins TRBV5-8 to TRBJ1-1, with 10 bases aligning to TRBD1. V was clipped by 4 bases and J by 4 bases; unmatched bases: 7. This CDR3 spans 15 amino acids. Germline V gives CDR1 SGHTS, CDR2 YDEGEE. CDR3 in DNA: TGTGCCAGCAGCCTGGGGACAGGGGCTGTCACTGAAGCTTTCTTT. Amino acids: CASSLGTGAVTEAFF.

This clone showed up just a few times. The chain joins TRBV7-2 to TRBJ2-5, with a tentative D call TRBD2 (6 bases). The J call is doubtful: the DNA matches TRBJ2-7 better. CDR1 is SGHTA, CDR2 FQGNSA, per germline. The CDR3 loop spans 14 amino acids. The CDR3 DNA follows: TGTGCCAGCAGCTTAAGCGAGCGGGTCTACGAGCAGTACTTC. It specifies CASSLSERVYEQYF.

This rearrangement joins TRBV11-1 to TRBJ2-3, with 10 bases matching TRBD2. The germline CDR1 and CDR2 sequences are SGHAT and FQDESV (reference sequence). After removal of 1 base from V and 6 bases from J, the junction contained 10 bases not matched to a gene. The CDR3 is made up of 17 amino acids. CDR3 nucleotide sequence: TGTGCCAGCAGCTTAGAGGAGGTAGCGGGGGGTCGGGATACGCAGTATTTT. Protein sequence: CASSLEEVAGGRDTQYF.

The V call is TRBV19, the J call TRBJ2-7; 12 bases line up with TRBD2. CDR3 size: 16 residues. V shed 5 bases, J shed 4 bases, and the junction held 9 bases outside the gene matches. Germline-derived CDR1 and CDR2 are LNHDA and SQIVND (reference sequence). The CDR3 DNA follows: TGTGCCAGTAGTTTCGACCGACTAGCGGGAGAATACGAGCAGTACTTC. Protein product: CASSFDRLAGEYEQYF.

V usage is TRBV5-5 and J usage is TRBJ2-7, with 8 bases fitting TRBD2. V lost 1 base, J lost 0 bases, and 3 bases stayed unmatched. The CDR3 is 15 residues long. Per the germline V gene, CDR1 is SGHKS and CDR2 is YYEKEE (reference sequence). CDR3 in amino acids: CASSLSGGGSYEQYF. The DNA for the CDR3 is TGTGCCAGCAGCTTGTCCGGGGGGGGCTCCTACGAGCAGTACTTC.

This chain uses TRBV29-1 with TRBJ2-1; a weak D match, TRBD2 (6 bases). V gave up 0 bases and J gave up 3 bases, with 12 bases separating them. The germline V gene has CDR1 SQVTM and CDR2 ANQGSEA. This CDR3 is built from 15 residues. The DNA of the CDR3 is TGCAGCGTTGAAGATTCACTAGCTCGCTACAATGAGCAGTTCTTC. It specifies CSVEDSLARYNEQFF.

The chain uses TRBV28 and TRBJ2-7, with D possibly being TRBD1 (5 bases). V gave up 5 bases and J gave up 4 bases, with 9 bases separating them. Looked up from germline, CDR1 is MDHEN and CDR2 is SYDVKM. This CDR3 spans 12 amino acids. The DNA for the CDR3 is TGTGCCAGCAGTCTAGGGGTGTACGAGCAGTACTTC. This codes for CASSLGVYEQYF.

The CDR3 DNA sequence: TGTGCCAGCAGTTTAGGGGGACAGGGGACAGATACGCAGTATTTT. Translation gives CASSLGGQGTDTQYF. The rearrangement links TRBV28 to TRBJ2-3, with 10 bases that match TRBD1. Germline V gives CDR1 MDHEN, CDR2 SYDVKM. CDR3 length equals 15 residues. Trimming took 2 bases from V and 3 from J; bases not matched to a gene: 2.

The CDR3 loop reads CASSQDRSGRGSYNEQFF. The CDR3, as DNA: TGTGCCAGCAGCCAAGATCGAAGCGGGAGGGGCTCCTACAATGAGCAGTTCTTC. The rearrangement joins TRBV4-2 to TRBJ2-1; 10 positions agree with TRBD2. V lost 0 bases to trimming and J lost 0 bases; unmatched junction nucleotides: 5. Germline CDR1 is LGHNA and CDR2 is YNFKEQ. The CDR3 has 18 residues.

The CDR3 reads CASSPGNTEAFF. CDR3 coding DNA: TGTGCCAGCAGTCCAGGCAACACTGAAGCTTTCTTT. This chain joins TRBV5-5 and TRBJ1-1; no clear D. The V end was cut by 5 bases, the J end by 2 bases, with 7 bases between. Germline loops: CDR1 SGHKS, CDR2 YYEKEE (reference sequence). The CDR3 contains 12 residues.

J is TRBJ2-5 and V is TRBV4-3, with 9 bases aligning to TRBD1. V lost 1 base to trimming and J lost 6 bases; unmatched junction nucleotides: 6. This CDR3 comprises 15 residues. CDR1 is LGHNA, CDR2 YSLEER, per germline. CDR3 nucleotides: TGCGCCAGCAGCCAAGTCGGGACAGGGAGGAAGACCCAGTACTTC. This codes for CASSQVGTGRKTQYF.